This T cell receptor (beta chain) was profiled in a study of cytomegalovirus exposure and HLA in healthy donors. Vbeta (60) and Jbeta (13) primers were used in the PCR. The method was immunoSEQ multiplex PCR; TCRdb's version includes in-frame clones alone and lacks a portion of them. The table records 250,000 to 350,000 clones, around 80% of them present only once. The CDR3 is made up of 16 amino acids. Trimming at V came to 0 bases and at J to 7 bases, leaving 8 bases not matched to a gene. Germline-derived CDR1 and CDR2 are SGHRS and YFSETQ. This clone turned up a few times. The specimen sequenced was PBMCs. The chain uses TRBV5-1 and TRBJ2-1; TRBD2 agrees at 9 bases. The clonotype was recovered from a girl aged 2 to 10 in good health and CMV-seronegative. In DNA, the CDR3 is TGCGCCAGCAGCTTGGATGGCGGGAGGGCCTTAAATGAGCAGTTCTTC. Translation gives CASSLDGGRALNEQFF.